Listed below are T cell receptor beta chains from one sample, sequenced in a study of T cells in Graves' hyperthyroidism and ophthalmopathy. TCRdb ran MiXCR on the multiplex PCR reads and lists one entry per CDR3 protein. The sample shows a few hundred thousand distinct CDR3 sequences, 40% to 50% of them seen only once. Input material: peripheral blood or thyroid tissue (not recorded which). These receptors were collected from an adult woman with Graves' disease, either hyperthyroidism or ophthalmopathy (not recorded which). The conserved cysteine and the conserved F or W are not part of the CDR3 here. D genes are given only for firm matches. A row's size may be missing; if present it is once, few, many or a size class.

clone_size: many; d_call: TRBD1; v_call: TRBV5-1; cdr3_aa: ASSSPDRGYEQY
clone_size: many; d_call: TRBD1; v_call: TRBV20-1; cdr3_aa: SARRTGGIETQY
clone_size: many; d_call: TRBD1; v_call: TRBV19; cdr3_aa: ASNVGQNSNQPQH
clone_size: few; d_call: .; v_call: TRBV14; cdr3_aa: ASRAASYNEQF
clone_size: .; d_call: .; v_call: TRBV29-1; cdr3_aa: SSFRGRRAYEQY
clone_size: few; d_call: .; v_call: TRBV10-2; cdr3_aa: ASKVGGNTEAF
clone_size: .; d_call: TRBD1; v_call: TRBV6-1; cdr3_aa: AGSGQGVSSYEQY
clone_size: .; d_call: .; v_call: TRBV19; cdr3_aa: ASSFRHGTNNGYT
clone_size: many; d_call: TRBD1; v_call: TRBV20-1; cdr3_aa: SARPGGTEAF
clone_size: many; d_call: .; v_call: TRBV2; cdr3_aa: ASRKDISNYGYT
clone_size: many; d_call: .; v_call: TRBV20-1; cdr3_aa: SAPLNLGYRANVLT
clone_size: many; d_call: .; v_call: TRBV5-6; cdr3_aa: ASSLAGGQNTGELF
clone_size: .; d_call: .; v_call: TRBV7-9; cdr3_aa: ASSRSGPYEQY
clone_size: .; d_call: TRBD1; v_call: TRBV18; cdr3_aa: ASSPPRGDRVSSYEQY
clone_size: many; d_call: .; v_call: TRBV7-9; cdr3_aa: ASSLNPGDQETQY
clone_size: .; d_call: .; v_call: TRBV20-1; cdr3_aa: SARDLLSTEDQPQH
clone_size: .; d_call: TRBD1; v_call: TRBV7-3; cdr3_aa: ASSPGTGFRYT
clone_size: .; d_call: TRBD2; v_call: TRBV10-3; cdr3_aa: ARVTGGPHHEQY
clone_size: .; d_call: TRBD1; v_call: TRBV5-6; cdr3_aa: ASSLGRDRGFSNTEAF
clone_size: many; d_call: .; v_call: TRBV28; cdr3_aa: ASSSSVRYGYT
clone_size: .; d_call: TRBD1; v_call: TRBV7-3; cdr3_aa: ASSSRGQGSDSPLH
clone_size: .; d_call: .; v_call: TRBV15; cdr3_aa: ATSREARGDGYT
clone_size: many; d_call: .; v_call: TRBV29-1; cdr3_aa: SVVGVGYGYT
clone_size: many; d_call: .; v_call: TRBV7-8; cdr3_aa: ASSLSFVSYGYT
clone_size: once; d_call: TRBD2; v_call: TRBV7-9; cdr3_aa: ASSPIAGGPGMETQY
clone_size: few; d_call: TRBD2; v_call: TRBV10-3; cdr3_aa: AIRDNSGGETQY
clone_size: many; d_call: TRBD1; v_call: TRBV5-1; cdr3_aa: ASSSRTGGTGELF
clone_size: few; d_call: TRBD1; v_call: TRBV20-1; cdr3_aa: SDAGGRRTEAF
clone_size: few; d_call: .; v_call: TRBV29-1; cdr3_aa: SVDLGETQY
clone_size: .; d_call: TRBD2; v_call: TRBV7-2; cdr3_aa: ASSAGTSAQETQY
clone_size: many; d_call: .; v_call: TRBV29-1; cdr3_aa: SVDAPMGTHYGYT
clone_size: .; d_call: .; v_call: TRBV12-3/TRBV12-4; cdr3_aa: ASSTGLNSYEQC
clone_size: few; d_call: .; v_call: TRBV29-1; cdr3_aa: SVEVRDDYGYT
clone_size: many; d_call: TRBD1; v_call: TRBV5-1; cdr3_aa: ASSPVLGDSSYEQY
clone_size: .; d_call: .; v_call: TRBV24-1; cdr3_aa: ATSDPVRNYGYT
clone_size: many; d_call: .; v_call: TRBV4-3; cdr3_aa: ASSQEGRLGNTIY
clone_size: few; d_call: TRBD2; v_call: TRBV11-2; cdr3_aa: ASSLASGTQTQY
clone_size: .; d_call: .; v_call: TRBV20-1; cdr3_aa: SASEDGFNQPQH
clone_size: many; d_call: .; v_call: TRBV20-1; cdr3_aa: SAKGVVEAF
clone_size: few; d_call: TRBD1; v_call: TRBV11-2; cdr3_aa: ASSLGVAGGGETQY
clone_size: once; d_call: .; v_call: TRBV2; cdr3_aa: ASSEEGENTEAF
clone_size: few; d_call: .; v_call: TRBV15; cdr3_aa: ATSRDRGSPTNEKLF
clone_size: many; d_call: .; v_call: TRBV2; cdr3_aa: ASSERRVQETQY
clone_size: .; d_call: TRBD1; v_call: TRBV2; cdr3_aa: ASSYRGHFYGYT
clone_size: many; d_call: .; v_call: TRBV25-1; cdr3_aa: ASRKETQY
clone_size: few; d_call: .; v_call: TRBV6-5; cdr3_aa: ASSGDSSPSNQPQH
clone_size: few; d_call: TRBD2; v_call: TRBV7-9; cdr3_aa: ASSLPTSGRTETQY
clone_size: .; d_call: .; v_call: TRBV10-3; cdr3_aa: ARTQDLNYGYT
clone_size: many; d_call: .; v_call: TRBV20-1; cdr3_aa: SARDSGGRYQETQY
clone_size: .; d_call: .; v_call: TRBV7-2; cdr3_aa: ASSLIAGAYNEQF
clone_size: many; d_call: .; v_call: TRBV6-1; cdr3_aa: ASSLDTGTREKLF
clone_size: many; d_call: TRBD2; v_call: TRBV20-1; cdr3_aa: SASRLAVHYEQY
clone_size: .; d_call: .; v_call: TRBV7-9; cdr3_aa: ASSPTSRSKIHQETQY
clone_size: .; d_call: .; v_call: TRBV10-3; cdr3_aa: AISVGPEETQY
clone_size: .; d_call: .; v_call: TRBV24-1; cdr3_aa: ASSDPAAATGELF